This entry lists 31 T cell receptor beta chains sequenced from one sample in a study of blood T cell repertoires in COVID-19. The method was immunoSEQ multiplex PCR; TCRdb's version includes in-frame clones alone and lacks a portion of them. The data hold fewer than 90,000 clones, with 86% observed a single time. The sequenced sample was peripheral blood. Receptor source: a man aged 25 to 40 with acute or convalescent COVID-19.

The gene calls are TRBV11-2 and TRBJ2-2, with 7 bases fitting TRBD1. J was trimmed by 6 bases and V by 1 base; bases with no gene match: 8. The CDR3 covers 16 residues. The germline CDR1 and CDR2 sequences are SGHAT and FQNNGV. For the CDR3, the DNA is TGTGCCAGCAGCTTAGTAACCTTCGGACAGGCCGGGGAGCTGTTTTTT. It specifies CASSLVTFGQAGELFF.

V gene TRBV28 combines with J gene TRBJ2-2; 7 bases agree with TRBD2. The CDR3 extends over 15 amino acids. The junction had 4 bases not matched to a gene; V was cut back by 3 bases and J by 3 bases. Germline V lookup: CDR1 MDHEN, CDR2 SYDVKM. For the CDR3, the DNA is TGTGCCAGCAGTTTCCGGGGAGGGTACACCGGGGAGCTGTTTTTT. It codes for CASSFRGGYTGELFF.

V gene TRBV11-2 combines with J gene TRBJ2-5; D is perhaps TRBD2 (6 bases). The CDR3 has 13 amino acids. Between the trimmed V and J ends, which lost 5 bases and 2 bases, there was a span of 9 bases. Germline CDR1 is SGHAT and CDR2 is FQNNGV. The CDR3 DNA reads TGTGCCAGCAGCCTGGGACTGCAAGAGACCCAGTACTTC. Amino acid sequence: CASSLGLQETQYF.

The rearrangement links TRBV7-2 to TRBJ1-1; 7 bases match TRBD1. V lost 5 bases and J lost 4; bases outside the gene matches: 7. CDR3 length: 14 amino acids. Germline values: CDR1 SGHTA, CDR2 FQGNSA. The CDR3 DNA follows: TGTGCCAGCAGCCCCGGCGCAGGGGGCACTGAAGCTTTCTTT. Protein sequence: CASSPGAGGTEAFF.

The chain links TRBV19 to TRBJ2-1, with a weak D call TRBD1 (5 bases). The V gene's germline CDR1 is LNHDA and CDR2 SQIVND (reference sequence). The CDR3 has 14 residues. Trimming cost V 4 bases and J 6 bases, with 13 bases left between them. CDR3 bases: TGTGCCAGTAGTAGTCAGGGTCAGGTCAATGAGCAGTTCTTC. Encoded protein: CASSSQGQVNEQFF.

The CDR3 DNA follows: TGTGCCAGCAGCTCCTCCTCTAGCGGGACTCCCTACGAGCAGTACTTC. It codes for CASSSSSSGTPYEQYF. The chain carries TRBV7-9 and TRBJ2-7; TRBD2 aligns across 9 bases. The CDR3 has 16 amino acids. The trim removed 4 bases at V and 2 bases at J, leaving 9 bases unmatched. CDR1 is SEHNR, CDR2 FQNEAQ, per germline (reference sequence). Supplemented by reference TRBV7-9 and TRBJ2-7, the full variable domain reads DTGVSQNPRHKITKRGQNVTFRCDPISEHNRLYWYRQTLGQGPEFLTYFQNEAQLEKSRLLSDRFSAERPKGSFSTLEIQRTEQGDSAMYLCASSSSSSGTPYEQYFGPGTRLTVT.

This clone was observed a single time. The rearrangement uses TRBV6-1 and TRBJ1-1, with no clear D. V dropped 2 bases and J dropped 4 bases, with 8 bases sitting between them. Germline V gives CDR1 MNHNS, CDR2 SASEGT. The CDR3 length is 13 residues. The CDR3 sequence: CASSESQVTEAFF. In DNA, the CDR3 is TGTGCCAGCAGTGAAAGCCAGGTCACTGAAGCTTTCTTT.

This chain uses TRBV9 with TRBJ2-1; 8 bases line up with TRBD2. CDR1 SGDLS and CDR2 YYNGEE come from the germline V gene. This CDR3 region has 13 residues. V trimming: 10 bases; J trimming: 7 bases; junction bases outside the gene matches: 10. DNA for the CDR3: TGTGCCTACTGGGCGGGAGGTTGGAATGAGCAGTTCTTC. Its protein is CAYWAGGWNEQFF.

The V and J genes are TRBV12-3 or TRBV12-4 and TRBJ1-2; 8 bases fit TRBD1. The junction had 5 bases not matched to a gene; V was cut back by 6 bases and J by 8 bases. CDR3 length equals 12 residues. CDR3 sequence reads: CASRPGQGGYTF. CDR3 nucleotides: TGTGCCAGCAGACCCGGACAGGGAGGCTACACCTTC.

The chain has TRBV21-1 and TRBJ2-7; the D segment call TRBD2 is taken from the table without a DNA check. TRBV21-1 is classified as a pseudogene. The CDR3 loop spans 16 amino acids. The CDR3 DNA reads TGTGCCAGCAGCAAATCGCTGGGGACTAGCGGATGGGAGCAGTACTTC. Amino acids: CASSKSLGTSGWEQYF.

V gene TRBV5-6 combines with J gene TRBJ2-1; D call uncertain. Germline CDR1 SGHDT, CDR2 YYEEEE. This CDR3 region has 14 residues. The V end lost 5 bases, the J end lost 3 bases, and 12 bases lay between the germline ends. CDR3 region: CASSDSRIYNEQFF. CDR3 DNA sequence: TGTGCCAGCAGTGACTCGAGGATCTACAATGAGCAGTTCTTC.

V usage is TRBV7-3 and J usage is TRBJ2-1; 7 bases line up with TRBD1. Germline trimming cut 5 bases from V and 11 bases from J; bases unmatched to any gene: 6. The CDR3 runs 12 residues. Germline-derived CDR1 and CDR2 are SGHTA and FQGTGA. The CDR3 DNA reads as TGTGCCAGCAGCCCGGGACAGCGAAAGCAGTTCTTC. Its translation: CASSPGQRKQFF.

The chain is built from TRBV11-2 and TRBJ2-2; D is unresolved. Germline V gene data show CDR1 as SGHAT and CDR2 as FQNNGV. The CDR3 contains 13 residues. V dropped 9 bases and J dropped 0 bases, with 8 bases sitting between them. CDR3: CASNPSNTGELFF. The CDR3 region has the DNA TGTGCCAGTAATCCGTCGAACACCGGGGAGCTGTTTTTT.

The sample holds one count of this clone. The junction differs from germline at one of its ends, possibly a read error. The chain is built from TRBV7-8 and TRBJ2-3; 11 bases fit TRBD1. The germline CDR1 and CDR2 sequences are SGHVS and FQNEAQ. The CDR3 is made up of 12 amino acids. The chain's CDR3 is CASSFDRDRGNF. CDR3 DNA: TGTGCCAGCAGCTTCGACCGGGACAGGGGGAATTTT.

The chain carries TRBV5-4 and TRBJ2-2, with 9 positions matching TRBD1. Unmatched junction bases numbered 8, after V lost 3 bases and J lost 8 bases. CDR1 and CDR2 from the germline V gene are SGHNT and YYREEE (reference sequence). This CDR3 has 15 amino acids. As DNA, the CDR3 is TGTGCCAGCAGCTGGGGACAGGGACCAAGTGGGGAGCTGTTTTTT. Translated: CASSWGQGPSGELFF.

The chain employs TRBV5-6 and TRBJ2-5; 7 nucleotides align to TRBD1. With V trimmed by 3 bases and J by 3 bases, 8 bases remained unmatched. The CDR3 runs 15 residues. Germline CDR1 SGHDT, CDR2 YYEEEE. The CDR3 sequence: CASSSPWQGEETQYF. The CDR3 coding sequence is TGTGCCAGCAGCTCCCCATGGCAGGGGGAAGAGACCCAGTACTTC.

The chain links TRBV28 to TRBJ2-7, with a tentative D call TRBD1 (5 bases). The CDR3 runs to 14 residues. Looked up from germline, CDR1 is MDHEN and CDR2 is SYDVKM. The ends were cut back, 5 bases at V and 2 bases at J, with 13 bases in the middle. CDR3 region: CASSAHRSTYEQYF. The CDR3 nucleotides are TGTGCCAGCAGTGCTCACAGGAGTACCTACGAGCAGTACTTC.

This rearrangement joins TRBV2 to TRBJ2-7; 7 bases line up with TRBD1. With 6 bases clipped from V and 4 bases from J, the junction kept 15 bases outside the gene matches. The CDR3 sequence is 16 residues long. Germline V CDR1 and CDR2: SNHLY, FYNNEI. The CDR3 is CASSLISGTASYEQYF. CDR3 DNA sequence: TGTGCCAGCAGCCTAATCTCCGGGACAGCTAGTTACGAGCAGTACTTC. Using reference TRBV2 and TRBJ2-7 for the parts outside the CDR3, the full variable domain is EPEVTQTPSHQVTQMGQEVILRCVPISNHLYFYWYRQILGQKVEFLVSFYNNEISEKSEIFDDQFSVERPDGSNFTLKIRSTKLEDSAMYFCASSLISGTASYEQYFGPGTRLTVT.

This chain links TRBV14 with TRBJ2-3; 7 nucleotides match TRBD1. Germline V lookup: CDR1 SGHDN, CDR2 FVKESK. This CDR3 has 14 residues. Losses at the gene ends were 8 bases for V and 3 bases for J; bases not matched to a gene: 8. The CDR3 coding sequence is TGTGCCAGCTTTGACAGGGTAGCTACAGATACGCAGTATTTT. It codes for CASFDRVATDTQYF. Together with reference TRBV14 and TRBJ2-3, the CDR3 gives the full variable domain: EAGVTQFPSHSVIEKGQTVTLRCDPISGHDNLYWYRRVMGKEIKFLLHFVKESKQDESGMPNNRFLAERTGGTYSTLKVQPAELEDSGVYFCASFDRVATDTQYFGPGTRLTVL.

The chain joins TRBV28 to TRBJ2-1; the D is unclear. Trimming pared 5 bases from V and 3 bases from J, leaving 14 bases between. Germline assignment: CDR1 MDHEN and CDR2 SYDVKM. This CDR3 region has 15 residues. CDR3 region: CASSALERVYNEQFF. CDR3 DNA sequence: TGTGCCAGCAGTGCCCTAGAACGCGTCTACAATGAGCAGTTCTTC.

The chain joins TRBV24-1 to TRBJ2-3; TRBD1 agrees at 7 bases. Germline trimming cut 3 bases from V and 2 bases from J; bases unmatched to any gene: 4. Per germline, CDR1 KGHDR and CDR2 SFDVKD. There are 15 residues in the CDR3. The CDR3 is CATSDRGQSTDTQYF. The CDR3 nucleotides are TGTGCCACCAGTGATCGGGGACAGTCCACAGATACGCAGTATTTT.

The DNA for the CDR3 is TGCGCCAGCAGCCCCGAGGGAGCCGGTGTACGGGAGCAGTACTTC. Protein sequence: CASSPEGAGVREQYF. The chain combines TRBV5-1 with TRBJ2-7; perhaps TRBD2 as D (5 bases). This CDR3 has 15 amino acids. Trimming pared 4 bases from V and 7 bases from J, leaving 21 bases between. Germline loops: CDR1 SGHRS, CDR2 YFSETQ. Full variable domain (remainder filled in from reference TRBV5-1 and TRBJ2-7): KAGVTQTPRYLIKTRGQQVTLSCSPISGHRSVSWYQQTPGQGLQFLFEYFSETQRNKGNFPGRFSGRQFSNSRSEMNVSTLELGDSALYLCASSPEGAGVREQYFGPGTRLTVT.

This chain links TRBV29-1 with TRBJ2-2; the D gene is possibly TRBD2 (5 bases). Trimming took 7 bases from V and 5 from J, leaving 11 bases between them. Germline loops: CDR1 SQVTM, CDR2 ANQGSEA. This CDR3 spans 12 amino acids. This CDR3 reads CSAEGGTGELFF. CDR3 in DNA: TGCAGCGCCGAGGGTGGGACCGGGGAGCTGTTTTTT.

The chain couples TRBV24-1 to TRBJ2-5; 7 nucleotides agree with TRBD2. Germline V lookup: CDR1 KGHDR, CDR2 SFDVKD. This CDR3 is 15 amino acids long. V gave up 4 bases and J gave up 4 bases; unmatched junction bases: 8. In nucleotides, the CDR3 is TGTGCCACCAGTGAGGGCAACCCGGGGGGAGAGACCCAGTACTTC. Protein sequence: CATSEGNPGGETQYF.

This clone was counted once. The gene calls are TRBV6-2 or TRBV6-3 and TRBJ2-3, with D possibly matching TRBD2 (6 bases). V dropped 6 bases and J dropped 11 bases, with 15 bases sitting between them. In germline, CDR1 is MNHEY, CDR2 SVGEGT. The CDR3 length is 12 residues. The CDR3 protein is CASSPYGREQYF. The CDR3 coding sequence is TGTGCCAGCAGCCCCTACGGGAGAGAGCAGTATTTT.

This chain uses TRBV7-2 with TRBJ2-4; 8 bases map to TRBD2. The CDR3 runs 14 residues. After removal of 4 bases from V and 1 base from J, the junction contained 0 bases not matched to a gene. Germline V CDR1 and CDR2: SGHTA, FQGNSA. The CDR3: CASSSSGAKNIQYF. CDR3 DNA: TGTGCCAGCAGCTCTAGCGGGGCCAAAAACATTCAGTACTTC.

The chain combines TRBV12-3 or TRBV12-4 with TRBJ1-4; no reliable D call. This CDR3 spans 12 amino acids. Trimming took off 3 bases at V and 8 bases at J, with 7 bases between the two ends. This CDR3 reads CASSFRAEKLFF. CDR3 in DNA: TGTGCCAGCAGTTTCCGAGCCGAAAAACTGTTTTTT.

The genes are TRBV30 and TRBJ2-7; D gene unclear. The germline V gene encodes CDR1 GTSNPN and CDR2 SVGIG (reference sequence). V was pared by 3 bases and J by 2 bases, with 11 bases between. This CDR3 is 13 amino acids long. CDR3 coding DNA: TGTGCCTGGAGCCTTGCGAGAACCTACGAGCAGTACTTC. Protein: CAWSLARTYEQYF. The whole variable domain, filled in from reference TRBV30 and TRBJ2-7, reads SQTIHQWPATLVQPVGSPLSLECTVEGTSNPNLYWYRQAAGRGLQLLFYSVGIGQISSEVPQNLSASRPQDRQFILSSKKLLLSDSGFYLCAWSLARTYEQYFGPGTRLTVT.

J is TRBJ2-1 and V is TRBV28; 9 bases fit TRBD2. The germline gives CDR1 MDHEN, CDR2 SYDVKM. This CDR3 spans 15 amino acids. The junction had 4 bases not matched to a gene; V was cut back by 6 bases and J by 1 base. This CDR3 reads CASRGSGRSYNEQFF. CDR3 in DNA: TGTGCCAGCAGAGGTAGCGGGAGATCCTACAATGAGCAGTTCTTC.

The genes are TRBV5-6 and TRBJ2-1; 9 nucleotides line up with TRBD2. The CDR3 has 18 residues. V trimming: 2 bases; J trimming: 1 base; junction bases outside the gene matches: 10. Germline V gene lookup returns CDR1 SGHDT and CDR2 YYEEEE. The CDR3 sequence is CASSFLSRGLASYNEQFF. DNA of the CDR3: TGTGCCAGCAGCTTCCTCTCAAGGGGACTAGCTTCCTACAATGAGCAGTTCTTC.

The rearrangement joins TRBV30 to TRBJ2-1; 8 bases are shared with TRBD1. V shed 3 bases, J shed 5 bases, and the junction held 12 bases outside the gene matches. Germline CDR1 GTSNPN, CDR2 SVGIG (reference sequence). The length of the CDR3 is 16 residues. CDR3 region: CAWRKETGAPHNEQFF. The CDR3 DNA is TGTGCCTGGAGAAAAGAGACAGGGGCGCCGCACAATGAGCAGTTCTTC.